This TCR beta chain was found in a study of blood T cell repertoires in COVID-19. Across the whole study: The origin of the acute and convalescent COVID-19 samples was the United States, Italy and Spain. T cells, B-cell-depleted T cells, or PBMCs provided the cDNA or gDNA that served as material.

This CDR3 is 15 amino acids long. Germline CDR1 SNHLY, CDR2 FYNNEI. J was trimmed by 6 bases and V by 0 bases; bases with no gene match: 5. Original methodology: It was from reference gene primer amplification that nucleated cell counts were estimated. Profiled with immunoSEQ multiplex PCR; TCRdb holds only in-frame clones, not every one. That table furnishes V, J and clone size, whereas the DNA furnished D and trimming. Of under 200,000 clones listed, approximately 81% were seen once; the top ten hold over 5%. One Seattle source followed patients from active infection through their disease course. This sequence was found in a woman in her 50s with COVID-19, enrolled during active disease. The chain uses TRBV2 and TRBJ1-5, with 7 bases matching TRBD1. Specimen: peripheral blood. The CDR3 DNA reads as TGTGCCAGCAGTGAAGCAGGGGGCTTTTTTCAGCCCCAGCATTTT. It is translated as CASSEAGGFFQPQHF. Combining the CDR3 with reference TRBV2 and TRBJ1-5 gives the whole variable domain EPEVTQTPSHQVTQMGQEVILRCVPISNHLYFYWYRQILGQKVEFLVSFYNNEISEKSEIFDDQFSVERPDGSNFTLKIRSTKLEDSAMYFCASSEAGGFFQPQHFGDGTRLSIL.